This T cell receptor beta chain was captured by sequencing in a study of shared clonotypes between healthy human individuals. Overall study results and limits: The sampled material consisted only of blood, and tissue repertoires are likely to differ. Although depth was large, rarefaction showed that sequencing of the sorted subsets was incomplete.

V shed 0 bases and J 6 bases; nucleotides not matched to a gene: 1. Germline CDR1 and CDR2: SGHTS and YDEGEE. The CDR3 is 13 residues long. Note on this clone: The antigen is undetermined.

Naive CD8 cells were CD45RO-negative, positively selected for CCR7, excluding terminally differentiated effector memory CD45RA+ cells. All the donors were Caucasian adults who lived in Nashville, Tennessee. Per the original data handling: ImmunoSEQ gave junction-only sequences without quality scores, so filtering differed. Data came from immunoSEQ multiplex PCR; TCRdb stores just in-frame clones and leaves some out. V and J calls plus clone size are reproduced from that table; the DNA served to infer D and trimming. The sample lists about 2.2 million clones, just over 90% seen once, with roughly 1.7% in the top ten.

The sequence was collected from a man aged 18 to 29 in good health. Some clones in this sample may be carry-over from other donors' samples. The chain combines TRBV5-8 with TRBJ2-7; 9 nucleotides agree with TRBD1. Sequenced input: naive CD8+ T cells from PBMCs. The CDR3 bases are TGTGCCAGCAGCTTGGGGGACAGGGTCGAGCAGTACTTC. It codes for CASSLGDRVEQYF.